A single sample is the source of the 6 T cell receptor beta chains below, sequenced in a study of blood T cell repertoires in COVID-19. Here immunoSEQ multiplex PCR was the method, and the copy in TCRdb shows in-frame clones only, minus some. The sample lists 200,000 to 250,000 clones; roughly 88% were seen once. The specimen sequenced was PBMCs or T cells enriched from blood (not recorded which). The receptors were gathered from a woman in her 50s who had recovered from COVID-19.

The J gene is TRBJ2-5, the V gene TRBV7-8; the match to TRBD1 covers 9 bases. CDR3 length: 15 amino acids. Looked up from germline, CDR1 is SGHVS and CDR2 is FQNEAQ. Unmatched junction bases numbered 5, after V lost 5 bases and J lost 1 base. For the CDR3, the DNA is TGTGCCAGCAGCCCCCGACAGGGGGTCCAAGAGACCCAGTACTTC. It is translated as CASSPRQGVQETQYF.

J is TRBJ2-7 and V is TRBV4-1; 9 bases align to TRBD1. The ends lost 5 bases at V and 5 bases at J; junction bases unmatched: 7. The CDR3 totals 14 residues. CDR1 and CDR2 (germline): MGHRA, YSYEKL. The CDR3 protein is CASSFRTGVHEQYF. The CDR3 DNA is TGCGCCAGCAGCTTTCGGACAGGGGTCCACGAGCAGTACTTC.

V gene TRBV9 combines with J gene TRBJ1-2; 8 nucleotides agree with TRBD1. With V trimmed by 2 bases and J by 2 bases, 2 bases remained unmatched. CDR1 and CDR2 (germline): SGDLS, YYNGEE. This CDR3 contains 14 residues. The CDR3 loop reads CASSVDRGNYGYTF. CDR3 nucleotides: TGTGCCAGCAGCGTCGACAGGGGCAACTATGGCTACACCTTC. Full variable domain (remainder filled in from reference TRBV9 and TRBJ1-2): DSGVTQTPKHLITATGQRVTLRCSPRSGDLSVYWYQQSLDQGLQFLIQYYNGEERAKGNILERFSAQQFPDLHSELNLSSLELGDSALYFCASSVDRGNYGYTFGSGTRLTVV.

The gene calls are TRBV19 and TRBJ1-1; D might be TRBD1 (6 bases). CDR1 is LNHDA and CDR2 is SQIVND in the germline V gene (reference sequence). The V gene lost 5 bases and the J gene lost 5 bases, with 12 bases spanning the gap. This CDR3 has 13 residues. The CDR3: CASSLTGNTEAFF. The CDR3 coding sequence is TGTGCCAGTAGTTTAACAGGGAATACTGAAGCTTTCTTT.

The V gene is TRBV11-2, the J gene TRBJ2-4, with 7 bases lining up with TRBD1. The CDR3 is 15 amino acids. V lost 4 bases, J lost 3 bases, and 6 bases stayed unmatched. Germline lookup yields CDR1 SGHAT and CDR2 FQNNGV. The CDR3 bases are TGTGCCAGCAGCTCGAGGGGGCCTGGCAAAAACATTCAGTACTTC. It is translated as CASSSRGPGKNIQYF.

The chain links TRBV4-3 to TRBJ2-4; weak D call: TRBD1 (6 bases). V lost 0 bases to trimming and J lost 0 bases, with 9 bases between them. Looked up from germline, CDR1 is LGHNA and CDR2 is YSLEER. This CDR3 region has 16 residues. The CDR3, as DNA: TGCGCCAGCAGCCAAGAGACAGGACAAGCCAAAAACATTCAGTACTTC. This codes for CASSQETGQAKNIQYF.